The entry below gives a single T cell receptor (beta chain) sequence along with its context. The sample comes from a study of blood T cell repertoires in COVID-19. The overall study: PBMCs, B-cell-depleted T cells, or T cells provided the cDNA or gDNA that made up the material.

Within the 2 weeks before study entry, each person in the exposed group met a COVID-19 case. Generated by immunoSEQ multiplex PCR, the TCRdb table keeps only in-frame clones and is missing some. Of some 300,000 clones in the sample, 89% were seen once. This TCR derives from a woman aged 45-65 years who had been exposed to COVID-19. Sample: PBMCs or T cells enriched from blood (not recorded which).

The CDR3 bases are TGTGCCAGCAGCCCGGGCCAGGGGGGGACCCAGTACTTC. It specifies CASSPGQGGTQYF. The chain couples TRBV7-2 to TRBJ2-5, with D perhaps TRBD1 (7 bases). The CDR3 spans 13 residues. With 5 bases removed from V and 7 bases from J, the gap between germline ends came to 14 bases. Per germline, CDR1 SGHTA and CDR2 FQGNSA.